The 28 T cell receptor beta chains in this list originate from one sample, sequenced in a study of T cells in women clearing cervical HPV infection. The protocol was immunoSEQ multiplex PCR, while the TCRdb copy is restricted to in-frame clones and leaves out a portion. This sample contains roughly 40,000 clones. The sequencing input was blood buffy coat. These receptors came from a woman aged 18 to 75 with a cervical HPV16 infection that either progressed to CIN3+ or cleared (not recorded which).

A word on this clone: The read ends 3 residues before the CDR3 terminus; that terminus is restored from the germline J gene. The chain is built from TRBV28 and TRBJ2-3; TRBD2 might be the D (6 bases). Germline CDR1 is MDHEN and CDR2 is SYDVKM. The CDR3 extends over 12 amino acids. The part of the CDR3 DNA that was read is TGTGCCAGCACCCCTAGTTGGGGGGCG. The encoded protein is CASTPSWGA. The whole CDR3 is CASTPSWGAQYF. Filled out from reference TRBV28 and TRBJ2-3, the complete variable domain reads DVKVTQSSRYLVKRTGEKVFLECVQDMDHENMFWYRQDPGLGLRLIYFSYDVKMKEKGDIPEGYSVSREKKERFSLILESASTNQTSMYLCASTPSWGAQYFGPGTRLTVL.

Comment on this clone: The read terminates 3 residues ahead of where the CDR3 ends, so the germline J gene completes it. V is TRBV5-1 and J is TRBJ2-7; D is perhaps TRBD2 (6 bases). V lost 1 base and J lost 2, with 7 bases in between. The CDR3 length is 13 residues. CDR1 and CDR2 from the germline V gene are SGHRS and YFSETQ. This CDR3 is CASSLLAAYEQYF. The sequenced CDR3 bases are TGCGCCAGCAGCTTGTTAGCGGCCTACGAG. The full variable domain, in which reference TRBV5-1 and TRBJ2-7 provide the parts outside the CDR3, is KAGVTQTPRYLIKTRGQQVTLSCSPISGHRSVSWYQQTPGQGLQFLFEYFSETQRNKGNFPGRFSGRQFSNSRSEMNVSTLELGDSALYLCASSLLAAYEQYFGPGTRLTVT.

Turning to this clone: The read gets to within 3 residues of the CDR3 end, and the germline J gene fills in the rest. The rearrangement links TRBV10-3 to TRBJ2-3; 9 nucleotides align to TRBD2. The V gene's germline CDR1 is ENHRY and CDR2 SYGVKD. The V segment lost 6 bases and the J segment 2 bases; nucleotides outside the gene matches: 3. The CDR3 sequence is 14 residues long. The covered CDR3 bases are TGTGCCATCAGAGCGGGGGGAGTCACAGATACG. This sequence encodes CAIRAGGVTDT. The complete CDR3 protein is CAIRAGGVTDTQYF.

Details on this clone: The CDR3 end falls 3 residues outside the read, so it is completed with the germline J gene. The chain has TRBV30 and TRBJ2-4, with D perhaps TRBD1 (5 bases). Germline-derived CDR1 and CDR2 are GTSNPN and SVGIG (reference sequence). The CDR3 has 10 residues. Partial CDR3 DNA: TGTGCCTGGAGTACAGGTGGT. Translation gives CAWSTGG. The full CDR3 sequence reads CAWSTGGQYF. Complete variable domain (other parts from reference TRBV30 and TRBJ2-4): SQTIHQWPATLVQPVGSPLSLECTVEGTSNPNLYWYRQAAGRGLQLLFYSVGIGQISSEVPQNLSASRPQDRQFILSSKKLLLSDSGFYLCAWSTGGQYFGAGTRLSVL.

A note on this clone: Read coverage stops 3 residues before the CDR3 terminus; the germline J gene supplies the remainder. The chain recombines TRBV20-1 with TRBJ2-7; 8 bases agree with TRBD2. Trimming at V came to 2 bases and at J to 1 base, leaving 4 bases not matched to a gene. Germline values: CDR1 DFQATT, CDR2 SNEGSKA (reference sequence). The CDR3 loop spans 14 amino acids. The CDR3 sequence: CSARSGTRSYEQYF. The CDR3 DNA, read in part, is TGCAGTGCTAGATCCGGGACTAGGTCCTACGAG.

Concerning this clone itself: The DNA ends 3 residues before the CDR3 does, and the rest of the CDR3 is filled in from the germline J gene. The rearrangement links TRBV11-3 to TRBJ1-5, with 8 bases fitting TRBD1. Unmatched junction bases numbered 4, after V lost 1 base and J lost 5 bases. CDR1 and CDR2 (germline): SGHNT, YENEEA. This CDR3 contains 15 residues. CDR3 loop: CASSLAYRGDQPQHF. The part of the CDR3 DNA that was read is TGTGCCAGCAGCTTAGCCTACAGGGGGGATCAGCCC. Variable domain in full (rest from reference TRBV11-3 and TRBJ1-5): EAGVVQSPRYKIIEKKQPVAFWCNPISGHNTLYWYLQNLGQGPELLIRYENEEAVDDSQLPKDRFSAERLKGVDSTLKIQPAELGDSAVYLCASSLAYRGDQPQHFGDGTRLSIL.

Details on this clone: The read ends 3 residues before the CDR3 terminus; that terminus is restored from the germline J gene. The J gene is TRBJ2-2, the V gene TRBV19; D is possibly TRBD1 or TRBD2 (5 bases each). The V gene's germline CDR1 is LNHDA and CDR2 SQIVND (reference sequence). The V and J ends lost 6 bases and 4 bases respectively, with 21 bases between them. The CDR3 covers 17 residues. CDR3 sequence: CASRAERGEPSTGELFF. The part of the CDR3 DNA that was read is TGTGCCAGTAGGGCCGAGAGGGGCGAACCAAGCACCGGGGAG.

Points on this clone: The read finishes 3 residues shy of the CDR3 end, and the germline J gene is used to complete it. The chain couples TRBV28 to TRBJ1-4, with TRBD1 as a possible D gene (5 bases). The germline V gene encodes CDR1 MDHEN and CDR2 SYDVKM. The length of the CDR3 is 15 residues. Trimming stripped 1 base from V and 6 bases from J, with 12 bases between. The DNA read from the CDR3 is TGTGCCAGCAGTTTATTCAAGGGGCCGGATGAAAAA. It specifies CASSLFKGPDEK. The full CDR3 is CASSLFKGPDEKLFF.

In regard to this clone: The read ends 3 residues early relative to the CDR3; the germline J gene fills the gap. This chain connects TRBV2 to TRBJ1-6; TRBD1 is a possible D gene (6 bases). CDR3 size: 16 residues. The germline CDR1 and CDR2 sequences are SNHLY and FYNNEI. Trimming shortened V by 7 bases and J by 0 bases, and 13 bases separated the two germline ends. CDR3: CASMWTVSSYNSPLHF. The covered CDR3 bases are TGTGCCAGCATGTGGACAGTCAGCTCCTATAATTCACCC.

Worth noting for this clone: Read sequence stops 3 residues before the CDR3 end, and the germline J gene provides the missing end. V is TRBV7-9 and J is TRBJ2-2, with 8 bases lining up with TRBD1. Per germline, CDR1 SEHNR and CDR2 FQNEAQ (reference sequence). This CDR3 is 14 amino acids long. CDR3 amino acids: CASSFTGGNSPLFF. Incomplete CDR3 DNA: TGTGCCAGCAGCTTTACAGGGGGGAATTCACCG.

Worth noting for this clone: With the read ending 3 residues before the CDR3 end, the germline J gene is used to fill in that end. V is TRBV19 and J is TRBJ2-3, with D possibly being TRBD2 (6 bases). The V gene's germline CDR1 is LNHDA and CDR2 SQIVND (reference sequence). The CDR3 covers 14 residues. CDR3 sequence: CASKAGYSNQPQYF. Incomplete CDR3 DNA: TGTGCCAGTAAGGCGGGATATAGCAATCAGCCG.

Note on this clone: The sequence runs out 3 residues before the end of the CDR3; the remainder is reconstructed from the germline J gene. This chain uses TRBV20-1 with TRBJ2-5; TRBD2 matches 9 bases. The CDR3 has 15 residues. Germline CDR1 is DFQATT and CDR2 is SNEGSKA (reference sequence). V dropped 3 bases and J dropped 1; count of bases not matched to a gene: 6. CDR3 DNA (partial): TGCAGTGCTAGCCCAGCGGGAGGTTCCCAAGAGACC. Encoded protein: CSASPAGGSQET. The CDR3 reads in full as CSASPAGGSQETQYF.

As to this clone: The read falls 3 residues short of the CDR3 end, and the missing part is taken from the germline J gene. The chain employs TRBV7-2 and TRBJ2-5; 11 nucleotides agree with TRBD2. V dropped 4 bases and J dropped 1; count of bases not matched to a gene: 2. The CDR3 is 15 amino acids. From germline, CDR1 is SGHTA and CDR2 FQGNSA. The CDR3 sequence is CASSSSGGPQETQYF. The part of the CDR3 DNA that was read is TGTGCCAGCAGCTCTAGCGGGGGGCCCCAAGAGACC. The full variable domain, in which reference TRBV7-2 and TRBJ2-5 provide the parts outside the CDR3, is GAGVSQSPSNKVTEKGKDVELRCDPISGHTALYWYRQSLGQGLEFLIYFQGNSAPDKSGLPSDRFSAERTGGSVSTLTIQRTQQEDSAVYLCASSSSGGPQETQYFGPGTRLLVL.

As to this clone: The CDR3 is cut off 3 residues early in the read; its end comes from the germline J gene. The V gene is TRBV10-3, the J gene TRBJ1-4; a weak D match, TRBD1 (6 bases). The germline V gene has CDR1 ENHRY and CDR2 SYGVKD. The CDR3 length is 15 residues. The germline V and J ends were trimmed by 2 bases and 4 bases, with 11 bases remaining between them. The sequenced part of the CDR3 DNA is TGTGCCATCAGTGAGACACAGGGTTTTAATGAAAAA. This gives the protein CAISETQGFNEK. The whole CDR3 is CAISETQGFNEKLFF.

Remarks on this clone: The read stops 3 residues short of the end of the CDR3; the missing end is completed from the germline J gene. The rearrangement joins TRBV7-3 to TRBJ2-1; TRBD2 matches at 11 bases. CDR3 size: 17 residues. Germline V CDR1 and CDR2: SGHTA, FQGTGA. V gave up 2 bases and J gave up 5 bases; unmatched junction bases: 8. Partial CDR3 DNA: TGTGCCAGCAGCTTATTTGGGCTAGCGGGAGGCAACAATGAG. Protein sequence: CASSLFGLAGGNNE. The whole CDR3 sequence is CASSLFGLAGGNNEQFF. The full variable domain, completed using reference TRBV7-3 and TRBJ2-1, is GAGVSQTPSNKVTEKGKYVELRCDPISGHTALYWYRQSLGQGPEFLIYFQGTGAADDSGLPNDRFFAVRPEGSVSTLKIQRTERGDSAVYLCASSLFGLAGGNNEQFFGPGTRLTVL.

For this clone: From the germline J gene comes the end of the CDR3, since the read stops 3 residues before it. The V gene is TRBV2, the J gene TRBJ2-1; 7 bases fit TRBD1. The CDR3 is 14 amino acids. J lost 8 bases, V lost 4 bases, and 8 bases had no gene match. In germline, CDR1 is SNHLY, CDR2 FYNNEI. The covered CDR3 bases are TGTGCCAGCAGTGTCAGGGGGTTGAATGATGAG. This sequence encodes CASSVRGLNDE. The whole CDR3 sequence is CASSVRGLNDEQFF.

Concerning this clone itself: The CDR3 end is not reached by the read, which stops 3 residues before it; the germline J gene fills it in. The V and J genes are TRBV7-2 and TRBJ1-5; a possible D gene is TRBD1 (5 bases). Germline V gene data show CDR1 as SGHTA and CDR2 as FQGNSA. Trimming pared 0 bases from V and 2 bases from J, leaving 5 bases between. The CDR3 has 14 residues. Partial CDR3 DNA: TGTGCCAGCAGCTTAGCAGGGGGCAATCAGCCC. This encodes CASSLAGGNQP. The full CDR3 sequence reads CASSLAGGNQPQHF.

With respect to this clone: The read falls 3 residues short of the CDR3 end, and the missing part is taken from the germline J gene. This chain joins TRBV6-1 and TRBJ1-4, with D unclear. Trimming cost V 0 bases and J 8 bases, with 4 bases left between them. Germline CDR1 reads MNHNS; CDR2 reads SASEGT. The length of the CDR3 is 12 residues. CDR3 DNA, as far as it was read: TGTGCCAGCAGTGAAGCGGGCGAAAAA. It codes for CASSEAGEK. The whole CDR3 sequence reads CASSEAGEKLFF.

Regarding this clone: The CDR3 end lies 3 residues beyond the end of the read and is filled in from the germline J gene. The chain has TRBV20-1 and TRBJ2-5; TRBD2 agrees at 13 bases. Per germline, CDR1 DFQATT and CDR2 SNEGSKA (reference sequence). Germline trimming cut 6 bases from V and 5 bases from J; bases unmatched to any gene: 3. The CDR3 loop spans 13 amino acids. This CDR3 is CSASGLAGETQYF. The CDR3 DNA, read in part, is TGCAGTGCCTCGGGACTAGCGGGGGAGACC.

Worth noting for this clone: From the germline J gene comes the end of the CDR3, since the read stops 3 residues before it. The gene calls are TRBV5-4 and TRBJ2-7; D is unclear. This CDR3 comprises 13 residues. From germline, CDR1 is SGHNT and CDR2 YYREEE (reference sequence). The V end lost 0 bases, the J end lost 6 bases, and 10 bases lay between the germline ends. The covered CDR3 bases are TGTGCCAGCAGCTTGGCCCTACAGCTCGAG. Encoded protein: CASSLALQLE. In full, the CDR3 is CASSLALQLEQYF.

CDR3 bases read: TGCAGTGCCCAAACAGCTCCACAAGGC. This encodes CSAQTAPQG. The whole CDR3 region reads CSAQTAPQGYTF. The V and J genes are TRBV20-1 and TRBJ1-2; D is ambiguous. The missing CDR3 end, 3 residues past where the read stops, is filled in from the germline J gene. Germline CDR1 is DFQATT and CDR2 is SNEGSKA (reference sequence). The CDR3 is 12 amino acids.

Worth noting for this clone: The read terminates 3 residues before the CDR3 end, so the remaining end is supplied by the germline J gene. V gene TRBV20-1 combines with J gene TRBJ2-7, with TRBD2 matching over 9 bases. The V gene's germline CDR1 is DFQATT and CDR2 SNEGSKA (reference sequence). Trimming at V came to 3 bases and at J to 4 bases, leaving 10 bases not matched to a gene. The length of the CDR3 is 15 residues. The sequenced CDR3 bases are TGCAGTGCTAGTCCCTCGACTAGCGGAACATACGAG. Translation: CSASPSTSGTYE. The whole CDR3 sequence is CSASPSTSGTYEQYF.

Comment on this clone: The read gets to within 3 residues of the CDR3 end, and the germline J gene fills in the rest. The chain combines TRBV3-1 (or the pseudogene TRBV3-2) with TRBJ2-7; maybe TRBD1 (6 bases). Between the trimmed V and J ends, which lost 2 bases and 3 bases, there was a span of 17 bases. Germline V gene sequence: CDR1 LGHDT, CDR2 YNNKEL (reference sequence). The CDR3 is made up of 16 amino acids. The CDR3 DNA, read in part, is TGTGCCAGCAGCCAACCTTCAACGGACAGCTACTACGAG. This gives the protein CASSQPSTDSYYE. The CDR3 reads in full as CASSQPSTDSYYEQYF.

A remark on this clone: The read finishes 3 residues shy of the CDR3 end, and the germline J gene is used to complete it. This sequence joins TRBV2 and TRBJ1-2, with D unclear. The CDR3 has 15 residues. From germline, CDR1 is SNHLY and CDR2 FYNNEI. Trimming removed 6 bases from V and 4 bases from J, with 18 bases in between. The CDR3 here is CASSNGRTRIYGYTF. CDR3 DNA (partial): TGTGCCAGCAGCAACGGACGGACTAGGATCTATGGC. Looking up the rest from reference TRBV2 and TRBJ1-2 gives the full variable domain: EPEVTQTPSHQVTQMGQEVILRCVPISNHLYFYWYRQILGQKVEFLVSFYNNEISEKSEIFDDQFSVERPDGSNFTLKIRSTKLEDSAMYFCASSNGRTRIYGYTFGSGTRLTVV.

Regarding this clone: Read coverage stops 3 residues before the CDR3 terminus; the germline J gene supplies the remainder. The rearrangement joins TRBV6-1 to TRBJ2-1, with no clear D. This CDR3 is built from 13 residues. Germline V gives CDR1 MNHNS, CDR2 SASEGT. Trimming left V 2 bases short and J 4 bases short, with 6 bases between. CDR3 DNA (partial): TGTGCCAGCAGTGAAACTTATTACAATGAG. Translating it yields CASSETYYNE. The CDR3 as a whole reads CASSETYYNEQFF.

Concerning this clone: The CDR3 extends 3 residues past the end of the read, so its final part is completed from the germline J gene. This sequence joins TRBV19 and TRBJ1-2, with D perhaps TRBD1 (6 bases). The CDR3 length is 11 residues. Germline CDR1 and CDR2: LNHDA and SQIVND (reference sequence). CDR3 bases read: TGTGCCACATCAGGGGCGGAAGGC. It codes for CATSGAEG. In full, the CDR3 reads CATSGAEGYTF.

Regarding this clone: The read is 3 residues too short to cover the CDR3 end, so that end is filled in from the germline J gene. The genes are TRBV5-1 and TRBJ2-2; tentatively, D is TRBD2 (6 bases). Germline V lookup: CDR1 SGHRS, CDR2 YFSETQ. CDR3 length: 14 residues. Trimming stripped 5 bases from V and 6 bases from J, with 14 bases between. Here the CDR3 reads CASRYRLVPGELFF. Incomplete CDR3 DNA: TGCGCCAGCAGATATAGACTAGTCCCCGGGGAG.

In the case of this clone: The missing CDR3 end, 3 residues past where the read stops, is filled in from the germline J gene. The V and J genes are TRBV12-3 or TRBV12-4 and TRBJ2-2; tentative D call: TRBD1 (6 bases). Trimming stripped 6 bases from V and 1 base from J, with 12 bases between. CDR3 length equals 15 residues. CDR3 residues: CASSHRTENTGELFF. CDR3 DNA, as far as it was read: TGTGCCAGCAGCCACCGGACAGAGAACACCGGGGAG.